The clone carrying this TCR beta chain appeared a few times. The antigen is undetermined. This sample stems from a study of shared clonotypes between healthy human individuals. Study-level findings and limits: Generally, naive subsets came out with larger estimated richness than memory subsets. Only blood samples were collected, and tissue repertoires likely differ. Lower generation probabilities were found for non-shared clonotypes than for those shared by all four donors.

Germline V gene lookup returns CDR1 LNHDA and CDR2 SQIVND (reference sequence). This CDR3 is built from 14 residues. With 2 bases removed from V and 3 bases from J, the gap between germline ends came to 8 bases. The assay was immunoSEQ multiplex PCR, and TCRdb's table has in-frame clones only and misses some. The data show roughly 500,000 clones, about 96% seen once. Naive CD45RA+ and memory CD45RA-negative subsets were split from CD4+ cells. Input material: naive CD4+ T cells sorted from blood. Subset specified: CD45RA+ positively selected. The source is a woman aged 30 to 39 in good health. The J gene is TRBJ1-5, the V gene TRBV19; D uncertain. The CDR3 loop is CASSINSNNQPQHF. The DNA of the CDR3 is TGTGCCAGTAGTATAAACTCGAACAATCAGCCCCAGCATTTT.